Listed below are T cell receptor beta chains from one sample, sequenced in a study of graft-versus-host responses after intestinal transplantation. Libraries were prepared by immunoSEQ multiplex PCR; TCRdb keeps only in-frame clonotypes and omits some of them. The sample consists of more than 20,000 clones, 80% to 95% of them appearing once. The sequenced sample was PBMCs, obtained roughly 260 days after intestinal transplant. Receptors were obtained from a human patient who received an intestinal transplant, so some T cells may come from the graft donor. The CDR3 runs from the conserved cysteine through the conserved F or W. Each record gives: D gene, J gene, V gene, clone size, CDR3 DNA, CDR3 protein. A D gene is named only where the DNA matches it firmly. Only some rows state a clone size, as once, few, many or a class for expanded clones.

>-|TRBJ2-7|TRBV27|-
TGTGCCAGCAGTTTCAGGGGTGGCTACGAGCAGTACTTC
CASSFRGGYEQYF
>-|TRBJ2-1|TRBV23-1|-
TGCGCCAGCAGTCAACGGCAGGTCAATGAGCAGTTCTTC
CASSQRQVNEQFF
>-|TRBJ1-5|TRBV5-1|-
TGCGCCAGCAGCTTGGCAGGGGAGGGTCAGCCCCAGCATTTT
CASSLAGEGQPQHF
>-|TRBJ2-7|TRBV7-9|-
TGTGCCAGCAGCTTATTCCGGCTGGGCGCAGGGATCCACGAGCAGTACTTC
CASSLFRLGAGIHEQYF
>-|TRBJ2-3|TRBV2|-
TGTGCCAGCAGTTTCTCTCCGCGAACTCGGGGGGCCCGGGTAGTTAGCACAGATACGCAGTATTTT
CASSFSPRTRGARVVSTDTQYF
>-|TRBJ1-2|TRBV2|-
TGTGCCAGCAGTGAACTACCAGTCTTCGGGGCAGGGGACTATGGCTACACCTTC
CASSELPVFGAGDYGYTF
>-|TRBJ1-1|TRBV25-1|-
TGTGCCAGCAGTGAATGGGAGGCCGGCTACACTGAAGCTTTCTTT
CASSEWEAGYTEAFF
>TRBD1|TRBJ1-6|TRBV7-9|-
TGTGCCAGCAGCCCACACGACAGGGTTAATTCACCCCTCCACTTT
CASSPHDRVNSPLHF
>-|TRBJ2-1|TRBV2|-
TGTGCCAGCAGTGACGAGGATTTAGATGAGCAGTTCTTC
CASSDEDLDEQFF
>-|TRBJ2-7|TRBV6-1|-
TGTGCCAGCAGTGAGGACAGACGCTACGAGCAGTACTTC
CASSEDRRYEQYF
>TRBD2|TRBJ2-5|TRBV4-1|-
TGCGCCAGCAGCCAAGCGACTAGCGGGAGGAGATTGCAAGAGACCCAGTACTTC
CASSQATSGRRLQETQYF
>-|TRBJ2-5|TRBV7-8|-
TGTGCCAGCAGCTCAGGAGGGGTCCAAGAGACCCAGTACTTC
CASSSGGVQETQYF
>-|TRBJ1-1|TRBV27|-
TGTGCCAGCAGTTTAAGGGGCCTGGCTGAAGCTTTCTTT
CASSLRGLAEAFF
>-|TRBJ2-1|TRBV7-6|-
TGTGCCAGCAGCTTAGTGGCCCCGGAGGGCTCCTACAATGAGCAGTTCTTC
CASSLVAPEGSYNEQFF
>-|TRBJ1-1|TRBV9|-
TGTGCCAGCAGCGTAGTGCCGGGGGCCACTGAAGCTTTCTTT
CASSVVPGATEAFF
>-|TRBJ1-1|TRBV7-9|once
TGTGCCAGCAGCCCAATGCTGACTGCTTCTGAAGCTTTCTTT
CASSPMLTASEAFF
>TRBD1|TRBJ2-7|TRBV5-1|-
TGCGCCAGCAGCTGGCCAGGGGGACAGGGACCCTACGAGCAGTACTTC
CASSWPGGQGPYEQYF
>TRBD2|TRBJ2-1|TRBV7-8|-
TGTGCCAGCAGCTTAGAGCTAGCGGGATACAATGAGCAGTTCTTC
CASSLELAGYNEQFF
>-|TRBJ1-5|TRBV4-2|-
TGTGCCAGCAGCCAAGATTCGGCAGGGCGAGGACAGCCCCAGCATTTT
CASSQDSAGRGQPQHF
>-|TRBJ2-3|TRBV27|-
TGTGCCAGCAGTCTTGACGGCTTACGCACAGATACGCAGTATTTT
CASSLDGLRTDTQYF
>TRBD1|TRBJ1-1|TRBV7-9|-
TGTGCCAGCAGCTTATCCGAGACAGGGGGCGAAACCAGTGAAGCTTTCTTT
CASSLSETGGETSEAFF
>-|TRBJ2-2|TRBV5-1|-
TGCGCCAGCTCGCCCGCGGGCTCCGGGGAGCTGTTTTTT
CASSPAGSGELFF
>-|TRBJ2-5|TRBV6-1|once
TGTGCCAGCACCCTCCTCCGGGAGACCCAGTACTTC
CASTLLRETQYF
>-|TRBJ2-5|TRBV10-2|-
TGCGCCAGCGTTGGGGCCGGAGGGGAAGAGACCCAGTACTTC
CASVGAGGEETQYF
>TRBD1|TRBJ1-5|TRBV27|-
TGTGCCAGCAGTCCAACCCGGGACAGCTTCAATCAGCCCCAGCATTTT
CASSPTRDSFNQPQHF
>TRBD1|TRBJ1-5|TRBV7-2|few
TGTGCCAGCAGCTTATTTTTATTAGGAGACAGGGTTCAGCCCCAGCATTTT
CASSLFLLGDRVQPQHF
>-|TRBJ1-2|TRBV28|-
TGTGCCAGCAGTTTGGGGGATGGCTACACCTTC
CASSLGDGYTF
>-|TRBJ2-5|TRBV10-1|-
TGCGCCAGCAGCTCCGGGACATCACAAGAGACCCAGTACTTC
CASSSGTSQETQYF
>-|TRBJ1-4|TRBV29-1|-
TGCAGCGCTGGCGACAGGAGGAATGAAAAACTGTTTTTT
CSAGDRRNEKLFF
>TRBD2|TRBJ2-1|TRBV9|medium-sized
TGTGCCAGCAGCGTAGACGAGGGACTAGCGGGAGGAGATGAGCAGTTCTTC
CASSVDEGLAGGDEQFF
>-|TRBJ2-3|TRBV5-1|-
TGCGCCAGCAGCTTGGATCCCTCAGGCACAGATACGCAGTATTTT
CASSLDPSGTDTQYF
>-|TRBJ2-3|TRBV6-5|-
TGTGCCAGCAGTTACCTGGCGGGCACAGATACGCAGTATTTT
CASSYLAGTDTQYF
>-|TRBJ1-1|TRBV28|once
TGTGCCAGCAGTTTTCCGGGACCCCTGAACACTGAAGCTTTCTTT
CASSFPGPLNTEAFF
>TRBD1|TRBJ1-2|TRBV4-1|-
TGCGCCAGCAGCCAAGCAGGGACAGGGCTAGGACACTATGGCTACACCTTC
CASSQAGTGLGHYGYTF
>-|TRBJ2-5|TRBV28|-
TGTGCCAGCACCATCGGCGGGATTCAAGAGACCCAGTACTTC
CASTIGGIQETQYF
>TRBD2|TRBJ2-3|TRBV18|-
TGTGCCAGCTCACCGTGGCTAGCGGCCAAGAAGACAACCTCAATTAGCACAGATACGCAGTATTTT
CASSPWLAAKKTTSISTDTQYF
>TRBD1|TRBJ2-7|TRBV9|-
TGTGCCAGCAGCTCCTACCCGGGACAGGGGGATGAGCAGTACTTC
CASSSYPGQGDEQYF
>TRBD2|TRBJ2-7|TRBV2|-
TGTGCCAGCAGAGCCGAGACTAGCGGTGCCTACGAGCAGTACTTC
CASRAETSGAYEQYF
>-|TRBJ1-1|TRBV6-5|-
TGTGCCAGTAAATTTTCCGGAGGAGGCACTGAAGCTTTCTTT
CASKFSGGGTEAFF
>-|TRBJ1-1|TRBV6-5|few
TGTGCCAGCAGTTACACGGAAGAGAGTGAAGCTTTCTTT
CASSYTEESEAFF
>-|TRBJ2-3|TRBV11-2|-
TGTGCCAGCAGCTTAACCCCGGGGTCAGATACGCAGTATTTT
CASSLTPGSDTQYF
>TRBD2|TRBJ2-7|TRBV2|-
TGTGCCAGCAGTGGTGTCGCTTTGCGGGAGGAGGGAACCTACGAGCAGTACTTC
CASSGVALREEGTYEQYF
>-|TRBJ1-1|TRBV6-1|-
TGTGCCAGCAGTGAAGGACAGGTAACTGAAGCTTTCTTT
CASSEGQVTEAFF
>-|TRBJ1-1|TRBV5-1|-
TGCGCCAGCAGCTTGACCGCGGGAGAGGACACTGAAGCTTTCTTT
CASSLTAGEDTEAFF
>-|TRBJ2-3|TRBV27|-
TGTGCCAGCAGTTTCGGGGATGCGGATACGCAGTATTTT
CASSFGDADTQYF
>TRBD1|TRBJ2-1|TRBV6-5|-
TGTGCCAGCAGCAGACAGGGTGAGGAGCAGTTCTTC
CASSRQGEEQFF
>-|TRBJ1-1|TRBV6-6|-
TGTGCCAGCAGTTACTCAGAGAACACTGAAGCTTTCTTT
CASSYSENTEAFF
>TRBD2|TRBJ2-1|TRBV11-3|-
TGTGCCAGCAGCTTAAGACTAGCGGGACGTCGGCAGTTCTTC
CASSLRLAGRRQFF
>TRBD2|TRBJ2-7|TRBV5-4|-
TGTGCCAGCAGCTTAGTAACTAGCGGCAACTACGAGCAGTACTTC
CASSLVTSGNYEQYF
>TRBD1|TRBJ2-7|TRBV5-1|-
TGCGCCAGCAGCCTCTGGACAGGTTCCGAGCAGTACTTC
CASSLWTGSEQYF
>-|TRBJ2-7|TRBV6-5|-
TGTGCCAGCAGGGCGGGGAGAGCCTACGAGCAGTACTTC
CASRAGRAYEQYF
>TRBD1|TRBJ2-2|TRBV18|-
TGTGCCAGCTCAGAAGCCGGGACAGGGGGTTCCGGGGAGCTGTTTTTT
CASSEAGTGGSGELFF
>-|TRBJ1-5|TRBV7-2|once
TGTGCCAGCAGCTTGGACGCTAGCAATCAGCCCCAGCATTTT
CASSLDASNQPQHF
>-|TRBJ2-2|TRBV5-1|-
TGCGCCAGCACAAATATACAGGGCACCGGGGAGCTGTTTTTT
CASTNIQGTGELFF
>TRBD2|TRBJ2-7|TRBV6-1|-
TGTGCCAGCAGCACTAGCGGGAGGACTTACGAGCAGTACTTC
CASSTSGRTYEQYF
>TRBD1|TRBJ2-3|TRBV28|-
TGTGCCAGCAGGCCGACAGGGAGTGCAGATACGCAGTATTTT
CASRPTGSADTQYF
>-|TRBJ2-2|TRBV27|few
TGTGCCAGCAGTTTAGCGGGATCCACCGGGGAGCTGTTTTTT
CASSLAGSTGELFF
>TRBD1|TRBJ2-7|TRBV27|-
TGTGCCAGCAGTTTTGGGACAGCCTACGAGCAGTACTTC
CASSFGTAYEQYF
>-|TRBJ2-2|TRBV4-2|-
TGTGCCAGCAGCCCTCCCGTTTCGGGAAGACCTCCGTTTGGGAACACCGGGGAGCTGTTTTTT
CASSPPVSGRPPFGNTGELFF
>-|TRBJ2-7|TRBV5-6|-
TGTGCCAGCAGCTCCCCCGACCACTCCTACGAGCAGTACTTC
CASSSPDHSYEQYF